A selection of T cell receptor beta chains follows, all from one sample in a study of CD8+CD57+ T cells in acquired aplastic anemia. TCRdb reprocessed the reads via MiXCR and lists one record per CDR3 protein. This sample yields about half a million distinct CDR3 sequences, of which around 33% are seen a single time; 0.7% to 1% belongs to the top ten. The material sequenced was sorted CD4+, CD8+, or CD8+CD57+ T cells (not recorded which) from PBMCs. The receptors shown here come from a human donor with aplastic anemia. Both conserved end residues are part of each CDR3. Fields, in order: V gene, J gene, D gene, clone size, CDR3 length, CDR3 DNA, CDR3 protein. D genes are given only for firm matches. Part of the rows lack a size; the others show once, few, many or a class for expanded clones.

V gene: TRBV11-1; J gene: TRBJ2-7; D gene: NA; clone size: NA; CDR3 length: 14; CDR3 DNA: TGTGCCAGCAGCTTTTCAGGGATCGGTTACGAGCAGTACTTC; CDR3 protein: CASSFSGIGYEQYF
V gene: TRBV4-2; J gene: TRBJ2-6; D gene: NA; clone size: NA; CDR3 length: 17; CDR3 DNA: TGTGCCAGCAGCCCAGCCCAAGTGGGTGCTGGGGCCAACGTCCTGACTTTC; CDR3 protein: CASSPAQVGAGANVLTF
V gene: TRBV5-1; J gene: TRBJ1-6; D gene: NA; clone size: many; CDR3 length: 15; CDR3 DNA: TGCGCCAGCAGCTTGGAGGGACACCTAAATTCACCCCTCCACTTT; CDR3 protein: CASSLEGHLNSPLHF
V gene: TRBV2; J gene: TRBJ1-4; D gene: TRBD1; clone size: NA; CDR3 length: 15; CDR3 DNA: TGTGCCAGCAGTCTACAGGGGAAGGGTAATGAAAAACTGTTTTTT; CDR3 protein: CASSLQGKGNEKLFF
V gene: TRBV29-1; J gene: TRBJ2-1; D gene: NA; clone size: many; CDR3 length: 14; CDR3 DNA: TGCACTGCCCTGGAACTGAGCTCCTACAATGAGCAGTTCTTC; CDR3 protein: CTALELSSYNEQFF
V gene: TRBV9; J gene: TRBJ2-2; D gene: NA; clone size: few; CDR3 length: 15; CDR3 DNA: TGTGCCAGCAGCGCTTTCACGGGCAACACCGGGGAGCTGTTTTTT; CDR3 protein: CASSAFTGNTGELFF
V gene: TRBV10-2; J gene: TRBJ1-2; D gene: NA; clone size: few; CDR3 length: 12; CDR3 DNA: TGCGCCAGCGTGGACACAAACTATGGCTACACCTTC; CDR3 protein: CASVDTNYGYTF
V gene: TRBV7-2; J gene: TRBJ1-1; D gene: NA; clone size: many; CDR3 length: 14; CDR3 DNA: TGTGCCAGCACCGAAGGGGTCGGGAACACTGAAGCTTTCTTT; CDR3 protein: CASTEGVGNTEAFF
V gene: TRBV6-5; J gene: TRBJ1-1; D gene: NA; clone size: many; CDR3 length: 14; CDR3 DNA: TGTGCCAGCAGTTACTCGAAAGGGAACACTGAAGCTTTCTTT; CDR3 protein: CASSYSKGNTEAFF
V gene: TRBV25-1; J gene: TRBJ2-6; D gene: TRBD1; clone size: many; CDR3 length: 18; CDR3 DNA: TGTGCCAGCAGTGAAAGCCGGGACAGGTTTTCTGGGGCCAACGTCCTGACTTTC; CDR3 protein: CASSESRDRFSGANVLTF
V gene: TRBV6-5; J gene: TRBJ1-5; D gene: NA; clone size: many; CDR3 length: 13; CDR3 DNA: TGTGCCAGCAGTTCTCACCTTAATCAGCCCCAGCATTTT; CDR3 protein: CASSSHLNQPQHF
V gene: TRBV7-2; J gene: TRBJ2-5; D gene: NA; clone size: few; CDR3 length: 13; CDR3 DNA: TGTGCCAGCAGCACCGGAGGGTTGGAGACCCAGTACTTC; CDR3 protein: CASSTGGLETQYF
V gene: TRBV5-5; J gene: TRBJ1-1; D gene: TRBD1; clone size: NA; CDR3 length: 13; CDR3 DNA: TGTGCCAGCAGCTGGACTTCCGAGGGGGCCGCTTTCTTT; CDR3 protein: CASSWTSEGAAFF
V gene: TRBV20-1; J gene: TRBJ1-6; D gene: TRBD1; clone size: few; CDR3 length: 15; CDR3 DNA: TGCAGTGCCCGGACAGGTTTGGTGTTGAATTCACCCCTCCACTTT; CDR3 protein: CSARTGLVLNSPLHF
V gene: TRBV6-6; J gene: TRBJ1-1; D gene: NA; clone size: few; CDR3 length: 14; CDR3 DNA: TGTGCCAGCAGTTACCTGGCGAAAAACACTGAAGCTTTCTTT; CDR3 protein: CASSYLAKNTEAFF
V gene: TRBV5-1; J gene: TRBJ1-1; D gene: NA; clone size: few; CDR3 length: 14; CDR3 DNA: TGCGCCAGCAGACAGGGAGGGATGAACACTGAAGCTTTCTTT; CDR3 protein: CASRQGGMNTEAFF
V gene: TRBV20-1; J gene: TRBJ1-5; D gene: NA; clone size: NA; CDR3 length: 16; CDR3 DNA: TGCAGTGCAAGACAGTACCCCTCTAATAGCAATCAGCCCCAGCATTTT; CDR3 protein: CSARQYPSNSNQPQHF
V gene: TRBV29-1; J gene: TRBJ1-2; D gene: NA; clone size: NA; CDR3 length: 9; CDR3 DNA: TGCAGCACTGAACAGGGATACACCTTC; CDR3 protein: CSTEQGYTF
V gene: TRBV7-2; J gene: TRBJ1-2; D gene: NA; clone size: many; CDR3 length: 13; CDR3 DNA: TGTGCCAGCGTTTCGGGGGCCGGCTATGGCTACACCTTC; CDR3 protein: CASVSGAGYGYTF
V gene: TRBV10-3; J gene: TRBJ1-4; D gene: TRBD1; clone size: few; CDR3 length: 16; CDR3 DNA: TGTGTCATCAGTGATAGTCTTAGACAGGGGGATGAAAAACTGTTTTTT; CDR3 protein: CVISDSLRQGDEKLFF